Detailed here is one T cell receptor (beta chain). Production of TCR beta cDNA used 500 ng total RNA together with a constant-region primer. TCR beta libraries came from three nested multiplex PCR rounds using slightly modified ARM-PCR. TRBV1-TRBV30 forward primers and a C-beta reverse primer were used in the first two PCR rounds, which each ran for 10 cycles. One entry per CDR3 protein, called by TCRdb with MiXCR from the multiplex PCR reads. Of fewer than 150,000 distinct CDR3 sequences listed, approximately 70% are singletons. This sample was included in a study of tumor-infiltrating lymphocytes in primary liver carcinoma. Starting material for RNA and DNA co-extraction consisted of roughly 20-34 mg of unsorted bulk tissue. V was trimmed by 1 base and J by 0 bases, leaving 9 bases between them. The germline gives CDR1 SGHAT, CDR2 FQNNGV. The CDR3 extends over 15 amino acids.

The specimen was liver tumor tissue from sampling region 1. Described subset: tumor region T1, superior pole. The V call is TRBV11-2, the J call TRBJ1-1; no firm D call. The sequence was obtained from a woman aged 60 to 75 with primary liver carcinoma and hepatitis B virus infection. Here the CDR3 reads CASSLGPTMNTEAFF. The CDR3 DNA sequence: TGTGCCAGCAGCTTAGGTCCGACCATGAACACTGAAGCTTTCTTT.